The 25 T cell receptor beta chains listed next were all sequenced from one sample in a study of blood T cell repertoires in COVID-19. Libraries were prepared by immunoSEQ multiplex PCR; TCRdb keeps only in-frame clonotypes and omits some of them. This table has over 150,000 clones, more than 70% appearing once. The sample taken for sequencing was peripheral blood. The receptors were gathered from an elderly woman with active or convalescent COVID-19.

Only a few counts were recorded for this clone. J is TRBJ1-2 and V is TRBV28, with TRBD1 identical over 8 bases. This CDR3 contains 13 residues. Per the germline V gene, CDR1 is MDHEN and CDR2 is SYDVKM. Unmatched junction bases numbered 4, after V lost 4 bases and J lost 6 bases. The CDR3 nucleotides are TGTGCCAGCAGTTCAGGGGGCCTCAATGGCTACACCTTC. Its translation is CASSSGGLNGYTF.

The V call is TRBV5-5, the J call TRBJ2-2, with 9 positions matching TRBD1. This CDR3 region has 17 residues. After removal of 4 bases from V and 1 base from J, the junction contained 8 bases not matched to a gene. Germline values: CDR1 SGHKS, CDR2 YYEKEE (reference sequence). CDR3 in amino acids: CASSPQGASVNTGELFF. The CDR3 nucleotides are TGTGCCAGCAGCCCACAGGGGGCTTCGGTGAACACCGGGGAGCTGTTTTTT.

The chain combines TRBV30 with TRBJ1-5; TRBD1 matches 7 bases. Trimming removed 0 bases from V and 4 bases from J; junction bases left unmatched: 9. Germline V CDR1 and CDR2: GTSNPN, SVGIG (reference sequence). The length of the CDR3 is 16 residues. In nucleotides, the CDR3 is TGTGCCTGGAGTGTACATCGACAGGGCCGAAATCAGCCCCAGCATTTT. It specifies CAWSVHRQGRNQPQHF.

V usage is TRBV5-1 and J usage is TRBJ2-3; D is uncertain. V was clipped by 4 bases and J by 5 bases, with 11 bases between them. The CDR3 sequence is 13 residues long. CDR1 and CDR2 (germline): SGHRS, YFSETQ. The CDR3 spells CASSPIGGDTQYF. CDR3 in DNA: TGCGCCAGCAGCCCGATTGGCGGAGATACGCAGTATTTT.

The chain has TRBV2 and TRBJ2-7; 10 bases line up with TRBD2. J lost 0 bases, V lost 7 bases, and 6 bases had no gene match. The germline CDR1 and CDR2 sequences are SNHLY and FYNNEI. The CDR3 sequence is 15 residues long. The CDR3 is CASTPGLARSYEQYF. In nucleotides, the CDR3 is TGTGCCAGCACCCCGGGACTAGCGCGCTCCTACGAGCAGTACTTC.

The chain employs TRBV5-1 and TRBJ2-1; D is unclear. The CDR3 is made up of 17 amino acids. Trimming removed 2 bases at V and 0 bases at J, with 15 bases between. Germline lookup yields CDR1 SGHRS and CDR2 YFSETQ. The CDR3 DNA sequence: TGCGCCAGCAGCTTCTTTTTCGAACCGAGCTCCTACAATGAGCAGTTCTTC. Encoded protein: CASSFFFEPSSYNEQFF.

The rearrangement uses TRBV3-1 (or the pseudogene TRBV3-2) and TRBJ1-3, with TRBD1 as a possible D gene (5 bases). V shed 4 bases and J shed 3 bases, with 13 bases lying between them. CDR1 is LGHDT, CDR2 YNNKEL, per germline (reference sequence). The length of the CDR3 is 15 residues. The CDR3 region is CASSRQIGLGNTIYF. DNA of the CDR3: TGTGCCAGCAGCCGACAGATCGGTCTTGGAAACACCATATATTTT.

The V call is TRBV15, the J call TRBJ1-5; TRBD1 matches at 8 bases. CDR1 is LNHNV, CDR2 YYDKDF, per germline (reference sequence). The CDR3 is 17 residues long. V shed 3 bases, J shed 6 bases, and the junction held 13 bases outside the gene matches. Written as DNA, the CDR3 is TGTGCCACCAGCAGGGGAGGGCAGGGGGCTTCGGGTCAGCCCCAGCATTTT. Translation: CATSRGGQGASGQPQHF.

The chain links TRBV9 to TRBJ2-1; TRBD2 agrees at 9 bases. Trimming removed 0 bases from V and 10 bases from J; junction bases left unmatched: 8. Germline-derived CDR1 and CDR2 are SGDLS and YYNGEE. The CDR3 sequence is 15 residues long. CDR3 nucleotide sequence: TGTGCCAGCAGCGTAGGGACTAGCGTGACGCAGGAGCAGTTCTTC. Protein sequence: CASSVGTSVTQEQFF.

V and J are TRBV7-8 and TRBJ1-1; no reliable D call. CDR1 is SGHVS, CDR2 FQNEAQ, per germline. Trimming shortened V by 1 base and J by 4 bases, and 16 bases separated the two germline ends. The CDR3 length is 16 residues. CDR3 coding DNA: TGTGCCAGCAGCTTAGATGTCAGCGGACTAGGCACTGAAGCTTTCTTT. Residues: CASSLDVSGLGTEAFF.

CDR3 bases: TGTGCCTGGAGCGGGACAGGAGCTAATTCACCCCTCCACTTT. Protein product: CAWSGTGANSPLHF. This chain links TRBV30 with TRBJ1-6; 8 bases align to TRBD1. From germline, CDR1 is GTSNPN and CDR2 SVGIG (reference sequence). V lost 3 bases and J lost 6; bases outside the gene matches: 4. The CDR3 is made up of 14 amino acids.

The chain joins TRBV2 to TRBJ1-1; TRBD1 might be the D (6 bases). The CDR3 spans 14 residues. Per the germline V gene, CDR1 is SNHLY and CDR2 is FYNNEI. Trimming took off 2 bases at V and 3 bases at J, with 10 bases between the two ends. CDR3 amino acids: CASSELTGYTEAFF. CDR3 nucleotide sequence: TGTGCCAGCAGTGAACTCACAGGGTACACTGAAGCTTTCTTT.

A few counts support this clone. The chain carries TRBV2 and TRBJ1-1; 8 bases map to TRBD1. The V gene end was trimmed by 2 bases and the J gene end by 5 bases; junction bases not matched to a gene: 7. The V gene's germline CDR1 is SNHLY and CDR2 FYNNEI. The CDR3 is 15 residues long. CDR3 loop: CASSELQGARTEAFF. DNA for the CDR3: TGTGCCAGCAGTGAATTGCAGGGGGCGCGGACTGAAGCTTTCTTT.

The chain couples TRBV12-3 or TRBV12-4 to TRBJ1-2, with 7 bases matching TRBD1. CDR3 length equals 13 residues. The trim removed 2 bases at V and 4 bases at J, leaving 1 base unmatched. CDR3 nucleotides: TGTGCCAGCAGTTTAACAGGGGTCTATGGCTACACCTTC. It encodes CASSLTGVYGYTF.

The DNA of the CDR3 is TGTGCCAGCAGGGCGGGAGTAGTCAATGAGCAGTTCTTC. Protein: CASRAGVVNEQFF. The chain links TRBV3-1 (or the pseudogene TRBV3-2) to TRBJ2-1, with 7 positions matching TRBD2. With V trimmed by 6 bases and J by 6 bases, 5 bases remained unmatched. This CDR3 spans 13 amino acids. Germline loops: CDR1 LGHDT, CDR2 YNNKEL (reference sequence).

This clone was picked up one time. This rearrangement joins TRBV2 to TRBJ2-5, with 10 bases matching TRBD2. The CDR3 loop spans 13 amino acids. Germline V gene sequence: CDR1 SNHLY, CDR2 FYNNEI. Trimming at V came to 6 bases and at J to 5 bases, leaving 3 bases not matched to a gene. As DNA, the CDR3 is TGTGCCAGCAGGGGACTAGCGAGGGAGACCCAGTACTTC. It encodes CASRGLARETQYF.

This chain connects TRBV12-3 or TRBV12-4 to TRBJ2-4, with D maybe TRBD1 (6 bases). Deletions cut 5 bases from V and 15 bases from J, with 17 bases between. The CDR3 has 12 residues. The CDR3 sequence: CASSRSRGRMYF. CDR3 in DNA: TGTGCCAGCAGTCGCTCCAGGGGTCGGATGTACTTC.

This clone was counted once. The chain has TRBV5-6 and TRBJ1-1; D is unresolved. This CDR3 has 13 amino acids. Trimming stripped 2 bases from V and 11 bases from J, with 16 bases between. CDR1 and CDR2 (germline): SGHDT, YYEEEE. DNA of the CDR3: TGTGCCAGCAGCTTTCCCCCCTCAAGCGCGGCTTTCTTT. It translates to CASSFPPSSAAFF.

V is TRBV25-1 and J is TRBJ2-5; D is perhaps TRBD2 (5 bases). From germline, CDR1 is MGHDK and CDR2 SYGVNS. CDR3 length equals 15 residues. Trimming removed 5 bases at V and 2 bases at J, with 15 bases between. The chain's CDR3 is CASSSSYTGQETQYF. In nucleotides, the CDR3 is TGTGCCAGCAGTTCGAGTTACACGGGACAAGAGACCCAGTACTTC.

J is TRBJ2-7 and V is TRBV6-6; a weak D match, TRBD1 (6 bases). Trimming pared 5 bases from V and 0 bases from J, leaving 14 bases between. The CDR3 contains 15 residues. Germline V gene sequence: CDR1 MNHNY, CDR2 SVGAGI (reference sequence). Here the CDR3 DNA reads TGTGCCAGCAGTCTGGGACACTCTAGCTCCTACGAGCAGTACTTC. This codes for CASSLGHSSSYEQYF.

The rearrangement uses TRBV11-2 and TRBJ1-4, with a possible D match to TRBD1 (5 bases). The V gene lost 1 base and the J gene lost 2 bases, with 8 bases spanning the gap. This CDR3 is built from 15 residues. The germline gives CDR1 SGHAT, CDR2 FQNNGV. CDR3 in amino acids: CASSLGQGTNEKLFF. The CDR3 DNA sequence: TGTGCCAGCAGCTTAGGTCAGGGTACTAATGAAAAACTGTTTTTT.

This chain links TRBV6-5 with TRBJ2-7, with D possibly TRBD2 on 6 matching bases. Between the trimmed V and J ends, which lost 0 bases and 0 bases, there was a span of 9 bases. This CDR3 is built from 15 residues. The germline gives CDR1 MNHEY, CDR2 SVGAGI. CDR3 sequence reads: CASSYSGGASYEQYF. CDR3 sequence (DNA): TGTGCCAGCAGTTACTCGGGCGGGGCCTCCTACGAGCAGTACTTC.

The genes are TRBV7-9 and TRBJ2-3; D call uncertain. V shed 3 bases and J shed 7 bases, with 8 bases lying between them. Germline V gives CDR1 SEHNR, CDR2 FQNEAQ (reference sequence). The CDR3 length is 12 residues. CDR3 residues: CASSLTSNTQYF. The CDR3 bases are TGTGCCAGCAGCTTGACTTCGAATACGCAGTATTTT.

The J gene is TRBJ1-2, the V gene TRBV28; a weak D match, TRBD1 (5 bases). CDR1 and CDR2 from the germline V gene are MDHEN and SYDVKM. The CDR3 is 13 amino acids. Between the trimmed V and J ends, which lost 9 bases and 4 bases, there was a span of 15 bases. CDR3 in amino acids: CASGAGQIYGYTF. CDR3 bases: TGTGCCAGTGGGGCAGGGCAAATCTATGGCTACACCTTC.

V and J are TRBV5-1 and TRBJ1-1; D not resolved. There are 14 residues in the CDR3. Deletions cut 3 bases from V and 0 bases from J, with 9 bases between. The germline gives CDR1 SGHRS, CDR2 YFSETQ. The CDR3 coding sequence is TGCGCCAGCAGCTCCCAGTTCATGAACACTGAAGCTTTCTTT. As protein: CASSSQFMNTEAFF.